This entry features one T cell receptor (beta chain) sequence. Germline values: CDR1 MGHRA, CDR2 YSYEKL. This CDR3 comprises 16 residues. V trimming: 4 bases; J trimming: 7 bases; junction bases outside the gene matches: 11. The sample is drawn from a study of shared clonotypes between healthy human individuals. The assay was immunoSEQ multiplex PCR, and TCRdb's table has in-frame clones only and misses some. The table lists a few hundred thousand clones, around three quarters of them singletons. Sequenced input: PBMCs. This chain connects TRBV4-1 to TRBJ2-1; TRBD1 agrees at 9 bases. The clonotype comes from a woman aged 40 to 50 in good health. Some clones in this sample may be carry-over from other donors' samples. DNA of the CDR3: TGCGCCAGCAGCCGAAGAGGGACAGGGAATGTAAATGAGCAGTTCTTC. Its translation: CASSRRGTGNVNEQFF.